Reported below is one T cell receptor beta chain. V lost 1 base, J lost 11 bases, and 14 bases lay in between. This CDR3 spans 13 amino acids. Germline CDR1 is SGHTA and CDR2 is FQGNSA. These data belong to a study of Ad26.COV2.S vaccination and SARS-CoV-2 variants. On the study more broadly: Ad26.COV2.S shots went into the muscle once or twice, 56 days apart.

Sequencing was performed with immunoSEQ multiplex PCR; in TCRdb, only in-frame clones are kept and a portion is missing. The repertoire holds 500,000 or so clones, with 70% to 90% as singletons. Treatment: 15 to 20 received Ad26.COV2.S at low or high dose, single or two shots; 5 received placebo; per-sample allocation not given. Specimens were obtained on day 63 following the first vaccine or placebo injection. The genes are TRBV7-2 and TRBJ1-1, with a possible D match to TRBD1 (5 bases). Sequencing was performed on peripheral blood, taken in a trial of Ad26.COV2.S vaccine versus placebo. This TCR was recovered from a person between 18 and 60 years old who received the Ad26.COV2.S COVID-19 vaccine or a placebo. CDR3 bases: TGTGCCAGCAGCTTAGGGGGCTTCGGCGGGGCTTTCTTT. Encoded protein: CASSLGGFGGAFF.